This paragraph covers one T cell receptor beta chain sequence. PCR used 60 Vbeta primers and 13 Jbeta primers. Original processing methods: Later, roughly 80 million unique TCR beta chains were counted in an analysis, and approximately 10 million of them were shared. The table came from immunoSEQ multiplex PCR; TCRdb's copy has only in-frame clones and leaves some out. V and J calls and clone size come straight from that table; D and trimming were deduced from the DNA. The data show about 110,000 clones, with around 69% seen just once and approximately 2.2% held by the top ten. The data stem from a study of cytomegalovirus exposure and HLA in healthy donors. Source material: PBMCs. The receptor's source is a man between 18 and 29 years old in good health and CMV-seronegative.

The CDR3 DNA reads TGTGCCAGCGTAGGACACGGCCGCACAGATACGCAGTATTTT. The encoded protein is CASVGHGRTDTQYF. The V gene is TRBV6-6, the J gene TRBJ2-3; maybe TRBD1 (5 bases). The V gene lost 8 bases and the J gene lost 1 base, with 13 bases spanning the gap. This CDR3 comprises 14 residues. CDR1 is MNHNY, CDR2 SVGAGI, per germline (reference sequence).